These 28 T cell receptor beta chains were all obtained from the same sample, sequenced in a study of blood T cell repertoires in COVID-19. Method: immunoSEQ multiplex PCR; TCRdb's copy keeps in-frame clones and lacks some. Of 55,000 to 65,000 clones detected, approximately 91% appear once; the ten largest clones hold around 1.5%. Material: peripheral blood. Every receptor here comes from a human donor in a cohort sampled during active COVID-19.

The rearrangement uses TRBV7-7 and TRBJ2-1, with D perhaps matching TRBD2 (5 bases). In germline, CDR1 is SSHAT, CDR2 FNYEAQ (reference sequence). The CDR3 length is 14 residues. Between the trimmed V and J ends, which lost 4 bases and 5 bases, there was a span of 12 bases. CDR3 sequence: CASSSGLVNNEQFF. The CDR3 nucleotides are TGTGCCAGCAGCTCAGGACTGGTTAACAATGAGCAGTTCTTC.

This chain connects TRBV28 to TRBJ2-7; 8 bases line up with TRBD2. Germline trimming cut 5 bases from V and 4 bases from J; bases unmatched to any gene: 7. This CDR3 has 14 residues. CDR1 is MDHEN and CDR2 is SYDVKM in the germline V gene. Written as DNA, the CDR3 is TGTGCCAGCAGTGAGGGCGGGAGGCTATACGAGCAGTACTTC. Translated, it gives CASSEGGRLYEQYF.

This clone was recorded a few times. The chain links TRBV19 to TRBJ1-5; D uncertain. Germline V gene sequence: CDR1 LNHDA, CDR2 SQIVND (reference sequence). This CDR3 comprises 15 residues. Trimming stripped 0 bases from V and 9 bases from J, with 15 bases between. CDR3 in DNA: TGTGCCAGTAGTATAGATCCAGGCGCCCGGGGGCCCCAGCATTTT. Its protein product is CASSIDPGARGPQHF.

In its sample, this clone was seen once. The CDR3 region is CASSQRRQGSTNEKLFF. Here the CDR3 DNA reads TGCGCCAGCAGCCAACGGAGACAGGGCTCAACTAATGAAAAACTGTTTTTT. The chain recombines TRBV4-3 with TRBJ1-4; 7 nucleotides align to TRBD1. Germline assignment: CDR1 LGHNA and CDR2 YSLEER. With V trimmed by 2 bases and J by 0 bases, 6 bases remained unmatched. The CDR3 extends over 17 amino acids.

V usage is TRBV19 and J usage is TRBJ2-7; 7 bases map to TRBD2. The CDR3 spans 14 residues. The germline V gene encodes CDR1 LNHDA and CDR2 SQIVND (reference sequence). The junction had 5 bases not matched to a gene; V was cut back by 4 bases and J by 2 bases. The CDR3 sequence: CASSTQRGPYEQYF. The DNA of the CDR3 is TGTGCCAGTAGTACCCAGCGGGGACCCTACGAGCAGTACTTC.

The chain is built from TRBV28 and TRBJ2-5, with 8 bases that match TRBD1. The CDR3 runs 15 residues. V gave up 3 bases and J gave up 5 bases; unmatched junction bases: 8. Germline V lookup: CDR1 MDHEN, CDR2 SYDVKM. The chain's CDR3 is CASSFRDRGKETQYF. The CDR3 DNA reads as TGTGCCAGCAGTTTCCGAGACAGGGGCAAGGAGACCCAGTACTTC. The full variable domain, in which reference TRBV28 and TRBJ2-5 provide the parts outside the CDR3, is DVKVTQSSRYLVKRTGEKVFLECVQDMDHENMFWYRQDPGLGLRLIYFSYDVKMKEKGDIPEGYSVSREKKERFSLILESASTNQTSMYLCASSFRDRGKETQYFGPGTRLLVL.

The rearrangement links TRBV7-6 to TRBJ2-3, with D possibly TRBD2 on 5 matching bases. Germline CDR1 and CDR2: SGHVS and FNYEAQ. Trimming removed 2 bases at V and 1 base at J, with 16 bases between. The CDR3 sequence is 17 residues long. CDR3 DNA sequence: TGTGCCAGCAGCTTAATAAACACGGGAACGGGCACAGATACGCAGTATTTT. Protein sequence: CASSLINTGTGTDTQYF.

J is TRBJ2-1 and V is TRBV6-5, with TRBD2 matching over 15 bases. From germline, CDR1 is MNHEY and CDR2 SVGAGI. This CDR3 region has 13 residues. The V segment lost 6 bases and the J segment 13 bases; nucleotides outside the gene matches: 4. The CDR3 sequence is CASRGLAGGHQFF. CDR3 DNA: TGTGCCAGCAGAGGACTAGCGGGAGGGCACCAGTTCTTC.

The chain has TRBV19 and TRBJ2-7; TRBD1 is a possible D gene (5 bases). Trimming pared 3 bases from V and 2 bases from J, leaving 23 bases between. Germline lookup yields CDR1 LNHDA and CDR2 SQIVND (reference sequence). This CDR3 region has 18 residues. CDR3 nucleotide sequence: TGTGCCAGTAGTATGGACGGCAGGGAAGGCAGATTTCCCTACGAGCAGTACTTC. It translates to CASSMDGREGRFPYEQYF.

The CDR3 here is CASRRQELSGNTIYF. The CDR3 DNA follows: TGTGCCAGTAGAAGACAGGAGCTCTCTGGAAACACCATATATTTT. This chain connects TRBV19 to TRBJ1-3; TRBD1 might be the D (6 bases). Trimming pared 6 bases from V and 0 bases from J, leaving 12 bases between. This CDR3 region has 15 residues. Germline V gene lookup returns CDR1 LNHDA and CDR2 SQIVND (reference sequence).

This clone was detected once. The junction departs from germline at one end; a sequencing error may be responsible. The chain has TRBV10-3 and TRBJ2-1; weak D call: TRBD2 (6 bases). The length of the CDR3 is 14 residues. CDR1 ENHRY and CDR2 SYGVKD come from the germline V gene. CDR3 in amino acids: CATSLASSYNEQFF. The CDR3 DNA reads as TGTGCCACCAGTCTAGCGTCCTCCTACAATGAGCAGTTCTTC.

In its sample, this clone was seen once. V and J are TRBV7-9 and TRBJ2-5, with 7 positions matching TRBD1. Per the germline V gene, CDR1 is SEHNR and CDR2 is FQNEAQ (reference sequence). The CDR3 has 14 residues. J was trimmed by 1 base and V by 5 bases; bases with no gene match: 4. CDR3 nucleotide sequence: TGTGCCAGCAGCCCACGGGACAGCCAAGAGACCCAGTACTTC. Translation gives CASSPRDSQETQYF.

The rearrangement joins TRBV4-1 to TRBJ2-7; D unresolved. The CDR3 totals 13 residues. Between the trimmed V and J ends, which lost 0 bases and 6 bases, there was a span of 9 bases. The germline CDR1 and CDR2 sequences are MGHRA and YSYEKL. This CDR3 is CASSQERPSEQYF. CDR3 bases: TGCGCCAGCAGCCAAGAGAGGCCCTCCGAGCAGTACTTC.

The chain has TRBV6-6 and TRBJ2-2, with D tentatively TRBD1 (8 bases). The germline V and J ends were trimmed by 5 bases and 0 bases, with 19 bases remaining between them. Per germline, CDR1 MNHNY and CDR2 SVGAGI (reference sequence). This CDR3 has 18 amino acids. The CDR3 region is CASSLRGGTGTNTGELFF. Here the CDR3 DNA reads TGTGCCAGCAGTCTAAGGGGGGGGACAGGAACGAACACCGGGGAGCTGTTTTTT.

The gene calls are TRBV28 and TRBJ2-4, with D perhaps matching TRBD1 (6 bases). CDR1 and CDR2 (germline): MDHEN, SYDVKM. The germline V and J ends were trimmed by 5 bases and 2 bases, with 19 bases remaining between them. This CDR3 has 17 residues. CDR3: CASSTPSRGGSKNIQYF. In DNA, the CDR3 is TGTGCCAGCAGTACCCCGTCTAGAGGGGGTTCCAAAAACATTCAGTACTTC.

This clone was seen a single time. V is TRBV6-2 or TRBV6-3 and J is TRBJ2-6, with 8 nucleotides matching TRBD1. The V and J ends lost 6 bases and 0 bases, in that order; junction bases with no gene match: 13. This CDR3 is built from 19 residues. Germline V CDR1 and CDR2: MNHEY, SVGEGT. This CDR3 reads CASSRRGQGGSSGANVLTF. The DNA of the CDR3 is TGTGCCAGCAGCCGACGCGGACAGGGTGGAAGCTCTGGGGCCAACGTCCTGACTTTC.

The genes are TRBV11-3 and TRBJ2-5, with D maybe TRBD1 (6 bases). CDR3 length equals 14 residues. Trimming removed 5 bases from V and 5 bases from J, with 15 bases in between. In germline, CDR1 is SGHNT, CDR2 YENEEA. The CDR3 nucleotides are TGTGCCAGCAGCAAACCACAGGGCTCGGAGACCCAGTACTTC. Its protein product is CASSKPQGSETQYF.

The chain couples TRBV6-2 or TRBV6-3 to TRBJ2-1, with TRBD2 matching 11 bases. The CDR3 is 17 amino acids. The V and J ends lost 2 bases and 7 bases, in that order; junction bases with no gene match: 10. In germline, CDR1 is MNHEY, CDR2 SVGEGT. The CDR3 region has the DNA TGTGCCAGCAGTTACCTAACCTCCGGGACTAGCGGAAATGAGCAGTTCTTC. Protein sequence: CASSYLTSGTSGNEQFF.

J is TRBJ2-3 and V is TRBV5-1, with no clear D. Germline assignment: CDR1 SGHRS and CDR2 YFSETQ. This CDR3 comprises 13 residues. V was clipped by 0 bases and J by 4 bases, with 6 bases between them. CDR3 loop: CASSLGLADTQYF. As DNA, the CDR3 is TGCGCCAGCAGCTTGGGCCTAGCAGATACGCAGTATTTT.

The chain carries TRBV27 and TRBJ2-1, with TRBD2 as a possible D gene (5 bases). The germline gives CDR1 MNHEY, CDR2 SMNVEV (reference sequence). Trimming left V 0 bases short and J 2 bases short, with 11 bases between. The CDR3 spans 16 residues. The CDR3 sequence: CASSLSLLATYNEQFF. CDR3 coding DNA: TGTGCCAGCAGTTTATCCCTGCTAGCCACCTACAATGAGCAGTTCTTC.

This chain links TRBV7-9 with TRBJ2-1; D not certain. CDR3 length: 15 residues. Per germline, CDR1 SEHNR and CDR2 FQNEAQ (reference sequence). Trimming stripped 3 bases from V and 6 bases from J, with 15 bases between. The CDR3 is CASSFSQAPGNEQFF. The CDR3 DNA is TGTGCCAGCAGCTTCAGTCAGGCCCCTGGCAATGAGCAGTTCTTC.

This sequence joins TRBV6-6 and TRBJ1-1; TRBD1 is a possible D gene (5 bases). V was clipped by 1 base and J by 1 base, with 10 bases between them. The germline CDR1 and CDR2 sequences are MNHNY and SVGAGI (reference sequence). The CDR3 covers 15 residues. Here the CDR3 reads CASSYFRVANTEAFF. CDR3 nucleotide sequence: TGTGCCAGCAGTTACTTCAGGGTAGCGAACACTGAAGCTTTCTTT.

The rearrangement links TRBV19 to TRBJ2-7, with 10 bases identical to TRBD2. Losses at the gene ends were 5 bases for V and 3 bases for J; bases not matched to a gene: 16. This CDR3 is 18 amino acids long. The germline gives CDR1 LNHDA, CDR2 SQIVND (reference sequence). The CDR3 bases are TGTGCCAGTAGTCCAGGAGCGGGAGGGCCCCTTTTACACTACGAGCAGTACTTC. Encoded protein: CASSPGAGGPLLHYEQYF.

This sequence joins TRBV5-4 and TRBJ2-7; TRBD2 aligns across 12 bases. The germline V gene encodes CDR1 SGHNT and CDR2 YYREEE (reference sequence). The CDR3 is 17 amino acids. V was clipped by 4 bases and J by 6 bases; unmatched bases: 14. This chain's CDR3 is CASSPGLAGRGRGEQYF. CDR3 DNA: TGTGCCAGCAGCCCTGGACTAGCGGGAAGAGGCAGGGGCGAGCAGTACTTC.

This rearrangement joins TRBV4-1 to TRBJ2-2, with 10 bases fitting TRBD2. Trimming removed 0 bases from V and 4 bases from J; junction bases left unmatched: 8. Germline CDR1 is MGHRA and CDR2 is YSYEKL. The CDR3 consists of 18 residues. The CDR3: CASSQDWRTSGTTGELFF. CDR3 coding DNA: TGCGCCAGCAGCCAAGATTGGCGGACTAGCGGAACCACCGGGGAGCTGTTTTTT.

The chain joins TRBV5-1 to TRBJ2-3; 12 bases fit TRBD2. V was pared by 4 bases and J by 0 bases, with 12 bases of the junction left unmatched. This CDR3 comprises 19 residues. CDR1 and CDR2 (germline): SGHRS, YFSETQ. This chain's CDR3 is CASSPMGLAGTSSTDTQYF. CDR3 DNA: TGCGCCAGCAGCCCAATGGGACTAGCGGGCACCTCTAGCACAGATACGCAGTATTTT.

The rearrangement uses TRBV7-2 and TRBJ2-3, with 7 bases identical to TRBD2. The CDR3 covers 11 residues. From germline, CDR1 is SGHTA and CDR2 FQGNSA. The junction had 1 base not matched to a gene; V was cut back by 5 bases and J by 8 bases. The CDR3 reads CASSPGGTQYF. As DNA, the CDR3 is TGTGCCAGCAGCCCGGGGGGTACGCAGTATTTT.

V usage is TRBV5-5 and J usage is TRBJ2-3, with 9 nucleotides matching TRBD2. The CDR3 is 16 amino acids. CDR1 SGHKS and CDR2 YYEKEE come from the germline V gene (reference sequence). The ends lost 2 bases at V and 1 base at J; junction bases unmatched: 5. CDR3 bases: TGTGCCAGCAGCTTAGGGACTAGCCTCGGCACAGATACGCAGTATTTT. Its translation is CASSLGTSLGTDTQYF.